This T cell receptor beta chain was identified during a study of T cells in Graves' hyperthyroidism and ophthalmopathy. The overall study: Staff took peripheral blood when the initial diagnosis was made, before any treatment began.

Researchers amplified the TCR beta CDR3 regions from RNA transcripts. Primed by the HTBI set, a first-round RT-PCR was run on the TCR CDR3. TCRdb re-derived calls from the multiplex PCR reads in MiXCR, one entry per CDR3 protein. The profile shows more than 350,000 distinct CDR3 sequences, about 16% of them singletons. Germline V gene lookup returns CDR1 LGHDT and CDR2 YNNKEL (reference sequence). V dropped 1 base and J dropped 6 bases, with 3 bases sitting between them. This CDR3 comprises 11 residues. The authors took PBMCs from 8.5 to 10 ml fresh peripheral blood. This clonotype was seen at least ten times.

Sequenced: blood. The V call is TRBV3-1, the J call TRBJ2-5; D remains ambiguous. The sequence derives from a young woman with Graves' hyperthyroidism. The DNA for the CDR3 is TGTGCCAGCAGCCAAGGGAAGACCCAGTACTTC. Translating gives CASSQGKTQYF.